Listed here are 22 T cell receptor beta chains from one sample, sequenced in a study of T cell responses to AZD1222 COVID-19 vaccine. Using immunoSEQ multiplex PCR, the repertoire was profiled, and TCRdb retains in-frame clones only, with some absent. This table holds approximately 180,000 clones, 88% found once. Material: peripheral blood, obtained 28 days after the second AZD1222 dose. These receptor sequences come from an adult who received the AZD1222 COVID-19 vaccine.

The V and J genes are TRBV7-9 and TRBJ2-1, with D possibly TRBD2 on 5 matching bases. Per the germline V gene, CDR1 is SEHNR and CDR2 is FQNEAQ (reference sequence). V was cut by 5 bases and J by 5 bases, with 13 bases left in between. The CDR3 is 14 amino acids. CDR3 sequence reads: CASSHHSGNNEQFF. In DNA, the CDR3 is TGTGCCAGCAGCCATCATTCGGGGAACAATGAGCAGTTCTTC.

The V call is TRBV4-2, the J call TRBJ2-7; 11 bases agree with TRBD2. From germline, CDR1 is LGHNA and CDR2 YNFKEQ. Losses at the gene ends were 1 base for V and 3 bases for J; bases not matched to a gene: 8. The CDR3 has 17 amino acids. Here the CDR3 reads CASSQGLAGSDLYEQYF. Written as DNA, the CDR3 is TGTGCCAGCAGCCAAGGACTAGCGGGGTCCGACCTCTACGAGCAGTACTTC.

This chain joins TRBV6-5 and TRBJ2-7; D gene unclear. The CDR3 is 14 amino acids. V dropped 2 bases and J dropped 3 bases, with 11 bases sitting between them. Germline V gene data show CDR1 as MNHEY and CDR2 as SVGAGI. This chain's CDR3 is CASSYSGRDYEQYF. DNA of the CDR3: TGTGCCAGCAGTTACAGTGGCAGAGACTACGAGCAGTACTTC.

The chain has TRBV28 and TRBJ1-6; the match to TRBD1 covers 9 bases. Unmatched junction bases numbered 6, after V lost 2 bases and J lost 10 bases. Germline values: CDR1 MDHEN, CDR2 SYDVKM. The CDR3 sequence is 15 residues long. The CDR3 protein is CASSLPGQGWSPLHF. As DNA, the CDR3 is TGTGCCAGCAGTTTACCCGGACAGGGGTGGTCACCCCTCCACTTT.

The V and J genes are TRBV7-6 and TRBJ2-1, with 11 bases aligning to TRBD2. Germline lookup yields CDR1 SGHVS and CDR2 FNYEAQ. Trimming at V came to 5 bases and at J to 4 bases, leaving 7 bases not matched to a gene. The CDR3 contains 16 residues. The CDR3 DNA reads TGTGCCAGCAGCACCACTAGCGGGGGATCTTACAATGAGCAGTTCTTC. Amino acid sequence: CASSTTSGGSYNEQFF.

The rearrangement uses TRBV9 and TRBJ2-5, with D possibly matching TRBD2 (5 bases). CDR3 length: 13 residues. CDR1 and CDR2 from the germline V gene are SGDLS and YYNGEE. Trimming took 4 bases from V and 4 from J, leaving 11 bases between them. In nucleotides, the CDR3 is TGTGCCAGCAGCACCGGGGAGCGAGAGACCCAGTACTTC. Translation gives CASSTGERETQYF.

V usage is TRBV7-8 and J usage is TRBJ2-5; 10 bases fit TRBD2. V was clipped by 5 bases and J by 5 bases; unmatched bases: 11. This CDR3 region has 16 residues. CDR1 SGHVS and CDR2 FQNEAQ come from the germline V gene. DNA for the CDR3: TGTGCCAGCAGCCCTAACGTAGCGGGAGGTGAGGAGACCCAGTACTTC. The encoded protein is CASSPNVAGGEETQYF. Full variable domain (outside the CDR3, taken from reference TRBV7-8 and TRBJ2-5): GAGVSQSPRYKVAKRGQDVALRCDPISGHVSLFWYQQALGQGPEFLTYFQNEAQLDKSGLPSDRFFAERPEGSVSTLKIQRTQQEDSAVYLCASSPNVAGGEETQYFGPGTRLLVL.

The J gene is TRBJ2-7, the V gene TRBV3-1 (or the pseudogene TRBV3-2); the match to TRBD1 covers 7 bases. Trimming took 1 base from V and 4 from J; bases not matched to a gene: 13. The CDR3 is 17 residues long. CDR1 and CDR2 from the germline V gene are LGHDT and YNNKEL (reference sequence). CDR3 loop: CASSQGPGGKERYEQYF. The CDR3 bases are TGTGCCAGCAGCCAAGGACCAGGGGGTAAAGAAAGGTACGAGCAGTACTTC.

The V and J genes are TRBV19 and TRBJ2-7; D not certain. The V end lost 3 bases, the J end lost 0 bases, and 6 bases lay between the germline ends. The CDR3 loop spans 13 amino acids. Germline CDR1 and CDR2: LNHDA and SQIVND (reference sequence). In nucleotides, the CDR3 is TGTGCCAGTAGTATGGGAATCTCCTACGAGCAGTACTTC. It yields the protein CASSMGISYEQYF.

The gene calls are TRBV5-1 and TRBJ2-1; D ambiguous. Trimming removed 4 bases at V and 8 bases at J, with 10 bases between. The germline V gene has CDR1 SGHRS and CDR2 YFSETQ. The CDR3 extends over 12 amino acids. CDR3 residues: CASSQRRDEQFF. The DNA for the CDR3 is TGCGCCAGCAGCCAGCGACGGGATGAGCAGTTCTTC.

The rearrangement joins TRBV7-8 to TRBJ2-1, with D possibly matching TRBD2 (6 bases). V was trimmed by 6 bases and J by 4 bases, leaving 19 bases between them. This CDR3 is 16 amino acids long. The germline V gene encodes CDR1 SGHVS and CDR2 FQNEAQ. CDR3 sequence (DNA): TGTGCCAGCAGGCGGGGTTTTGACTCGTCGTACAATGAGCAGTTCTTC. Protein product: CASRRGFDSSYNEQFF.

This chain connects TRBV5-1 to TRBJ1-2; 8 bases map to TRBD1. The junction had 2 bases not matched to a gene; V was cut back by 0 bases and J by 4 bases. The length of the CDR3 is 14 residues. Germline-derived CDR1 and CDR2 are SGHRS and YFSETQ. The CDR3 loop reads CASSLGQGPYGYTF. CDR3 nucleotides: TGCGCCAGCAGCTTGGGACAGGGGCCCTATGGCTACACCTTC.

This clone appeared once. The chain recombines TRBV7-9 with TRBJ2-2; a possible D gene is TRBD1 (7 bases). Between the trimmed V and J ends, which lost 5 bases and 6 bases, there was a span of 16 bases. CDR1 SEHNR and CDR2 FQNEAQ come from the germline V gene (reference sequence). CDR3 size: 15 residues. This CDR3 reads CASSPQGGVAGELFF. In nucleotides, the CDR3 is TGTGCCAGCAGCCCGCAGGGGGGTGTCGCCGGGGAGCTGTTTTTT.

The chain couples TRBV24-1 to TRBJ2-6; 10 positions agree with TRBD2. CDR1 is KGHDR and CDR2 is SFDVKD in the germline V gene. CDR3 length equals 17 residues. Germline trimming cut 7 bases from V and 0 bases from J; bases unmatched to any gene: 5. CDR3 DNA sequence: TGTGCCACCAGCGGGACTAGCGTTAGCTCTGGGGCCAACGTCCTGACTTTC. This sequence encodes CATSGTSVSSGANVLTF.

V is TRBV7-9 and J is TRBJ2-1; no definite D call. Germline V gives CDR1 SEHNR, CDR2 FQNEAQ (reference sequence). The CDR3 covers 15 residues. V lost 0 bases to trimming and J lost 1 base, with 7 bases between them. The CDR3 DNA is TGTGCCAGCAGCTTAGCCGTGTCTTCCTACAATGAGCAGTTCTTC. Translating it yields CASSLAVSSYNEQFF.

The chain joins TRBV18 to TRBJ2-7; 9 nucleotides align to TRBD1. The CDR3 has 15 residues. V lost 4 bases to trimming and J lost 5 bases; unmatched junction nucleotides: 9. From germline, CDR1 is KGHSH and CDR2 LQKENI. The CDR3 DNA follows: TGTGCCAGCTCACGAAACCGGGACAGGGACCACGAGCAGTACTTC. It is translated as CASSRNRDRDHEQYF.

The chain employs TRBV18 and TRBJ1-1; TRBD1 aligns across 7 bases. CDR1 and CDR2 from the germline V gene are KGHSH and LQKENI. V was pared by 4 bases and J by 6 bases, with 11 bases of the junction left unmatched. There are 15 residues in the CDR3. The CDR3 sequence is CASSLQGNGGAEAFF. CDR3 in DNA: TGTGCCAGCTCACTACAGGGGAACGGGGGTGCTGAAGCTTTCTTT.

The chain combines TRBV15 with TRBJ1-5; 7 bases fit TRBD1. Looked up from germline, CDR1 is LNHNV and CDR2 is YYDKDF (reference sequence). The CDR3 is 16 amino acids. The trim removed 1 base at V and 7 bases at J, leaving 10 bases unmatched. This chain's CDR3 is CATSRAFTGAWQPQHF. CDR3 DNA sequence: TGTGCCACCAGCAGAGCCTTTACAGGGGCTTGGCAGCCCCAGCATTTT.

The J gene is TRBJ1-6, the V gene TRBV19; D is possibly TRBD1 (5 bases). Trimming removed 3 bases from V and 7 bases from J, with 10 bases in between. The CDR3 contains 14 residues. Looked up from germline, CDR1 is LNHDA and CDR2 is SQIVND (reference sequence). CDR3 region: CASSMGDGNSPLHF. The CDR3 region has the DNA TGTGCCAGTAGTATGGGGGACGGAAATTCACCCCTCCACTTT.

This clone was observed a handful of times. The rearrangement uses TRBV2 and TRBJ1-1; 7 positions match TRBD1. The CDR3 is 13 residues long. The junction had 2 bases not matched to a gene; V was cut back by 4 bases and J by 3 bases. CDR1 and CDR2 from the germline V gene are SNHLY and FYNNEI. For the CDR3, the DNA is TGTGCCAGCAGTGGGGACAGATACACTGAAGCTTTCTTT. Translation gives CASSGDRYTEAFF.

The chain employs TRBV10-3 and TRBJ2-5, with 7 bases fitting TRBD2. This CDR3 region has 18 residues. The junction had 21 bases not matched to a gene; V was cut back by 8 bases and J by 3 bases. Germline loops: CDR1 ENHRY, CDR2 SYGVKD. The CDR3 coding sequence is TGTGCCATCCCTGTGTCCCAACAGGCGCGGGAGTTGGAAGAGACCCAGTACTTC. Protein product: CAIPVSQQARELEETQYF.

The chain carries TRBV2 and TRBJ2-7, with 12 bases that match TRBD2. This CDR3 spans 14 amino acids. CDR1 is SNHLY and CDR2 is FYNNEI in the germline V gene. Trimming cost V 5 bases and J 5 bases; bases outside gene matches: 4. CDR3 protein: CASSLRLAGDEQYF. In nucleotides, the CDR3 is TGTGCCAGCAGTTTGCGACTAGCGGGAGACGAGCAGTACTTC.